This entry features one T cell receptor (beta chain) sequence. This clonotype was seen just once. No cognate antigen has been identified for it. Nothing much larger sits one base from this clone, and base qualities are not available. Support from one read is weak. Synovial fluid samples were paired with blood samples taken from the same ankylosing spondylitis patients. The run used an Illumina HiSeq 2500. TCR beta libraries were prepared by quantitative 5'-RACE with molecular barcodes. As for the authors' bioinformatics: A new computational method, built on a probabilistic model of VDJ rearrangement, was used to identify disease-linked TCR variants. TCRdb's own reprocessing of the public reads used fastp at Q25 and MiXCR and kept productive beta chains. Each CDR3 protein gets just one entry, which takes the most common genes and DNA from the rows behind it. The V and J calls, along with clone size, are taken from TCRdb and not from the paper's own processing. The table for this sample lists approximately 150,000 distinct CDR3 sequences; 40% to 50% of them were counted only once. The top ten constitute nearly 15% of the sample.

The data stem from a study of CD8 T cells in ankylosing spondylitis (dated by TCRdb to 2015 to 2018). Concerning the study at large: The study set out to find disease-linked TCR variants by profiling T cell receptor beta repertoires in ankylosing spondylitis patients and healthy donors. The full study cohort was made up of 25 ankylosing spondylitis patients and fewer than 120 healthy donors. Peripheral blood was sampled, and synovial fluid was also collected from ankylosing spondylitis patients. What the authors observed across the whole study: Some of the motif variants had been reported before in the synovial fluid and blood of reactive arthritis patients, a finding that suggests common disease-initiation mechanisms. Blood from ankylosing spondylitis patients appeared to be characterized by a TCR beta motif composed of eight or nine highly homologous amino acid variants. According to the report, matched synovial fluid samples from ankylosing spondylitis patients were significantly enriched for the disease-linked clones. In peripheral blood, the disease-linked clones were found at relatively low frequencies and had a CD8+ phenotype.

The sequenced sample was synovial fluid, either unsorted or a sorted T cell fraction (not recorded which). The TCR sequence derives from a male donor with ankylosing spondylitis.

The DNA reads as follows: TGTGCCAGCAGTTTGGGTGGGCGTAGCACAGATACGCAGTATTTT. It translates as CASSLGGRSTDTQYF. The chain joins TRBV28 to TRBJ2-3, with the D gene too uncertain to name. CDR1 and CDR2, looked up from the germline V gene, are MDHEN and SYDVKM. Inclusive of the bounding cysteine and phenylalanine, the CDR3 is 15 residues long. CDR3 DNA only is kept here, 45 bases in frame from base 1. Cut back by 3 bases and 0 bases, the V and J ends lie 10 bases apart.